The present T cell receptor (beta chain) was sequenced within a study of T cell responses to AZD1222 COVID-19 vaccine. Of note for this clone: Its antigen is unidentified.

Findings of the study overall: Repertoire samples came only from after the peak T cell response.

This table comes from immunoSEQ multiplex PCR, and its TCRdb copy is limited to in-frame clones, with some not included. The sample records about 93,000 clones, over 80% being singletons. The CDR3 is 15 amino acids. Germline CDR1 reads LGHNA; CDR2 reads YNFKEQ. Unmatched junction bases numbered 9, after V lost 4 bases and J lost 3 bases. The source was peripheral blood, collected on day 0 of AZD1222 vaccination. This chain uses TRBV4-2 with TRBJ2-7, with 7 bases aligning to TRBD1. This clonotype was sampled from an adult in good health. The DNA of the CDR3 is TGTGCCAGCAGCCCTCCGGGACAGCGAATCTACGAGCAGTACTTC. Its translation: CASSPPGQRIYEQYF.